Listed here are 30 T cell receptor beta chains from one sample, sequenced in a study of shared clonotypes between healthy human individuals. CD45RO-negative, CCR7-positively selected cells formed the naive CD8 fraction, excluding terminally differentiated effector memory CD45RA+ cells. Method: immunoSEQ multiplex PCR; TCRdb's copy keeps in-frame clones and lacks some. Of 2 million to 2.5 million clones in the sample, under 95% were seen once. The material sequenced was naive CD8+ T cells from PBMCs. These receptors were obtained from a man aged 18-30 years in good health. Some clones in this sample may be carry-over from other donors' samples.

CDR3 sequence: CAIRPGDRNTEAFF. CDR3 bases: TGTGCCATCAGGCCTGGGGATAGGAACACTGAAGCTTTCTTT. The chain employs TRBV10-3 and TRBJ1-1, with D uncertain. Trimming left V 6 bases short and J 1 base short, with 12 bases between. CDR1 and CDR2 from the germline V gene are ENHRY and SYGVKD. There are 14 residues in the CDR3.

The chain links TRBV5-5 to TRBJ1-2, with unresolved D. The CDR3 has 15 residues. CDR1 and CDR2 (germline): SGHKS, YYEKEE (reference sequence). The V gene lost 4 bases and the J gene lost 3 bases, with 16 bases spanning the gap. CDR3 DNA: TGTGCCAGCAGCCATGGCGCTGGACGGGACTATGGCTACACCTTC. Its translation is CASSHGAGRDYGYTF. Full variable domain (rest looked up from reference TRBV5-5 and TRBJ1-2): DAGVTQSPTHLIKTRGQQVTLRCSPISGHKSVSWYQQVLGQGPQFIFQYYEKEERGRGNFPDRFSARQFPNYSSELNVNALLLGDSALYLCASSHGAGRDYGYTFGSGTRLTVV.

V usage is TRBV11-2 and J usage is TRBJ1-2; D is unresolved. The CDR3 runs to 14 residues. V lost 4 bases, J lost 5 bases, and 14 bases lay in between. Germline V gene lookup returns CDR1 SGHAT and CDR2 FQNNGV. The CDR3 spells CASSSRTDPYGYTF. The CDR3 DNA reads TGTGCCAGCAGCTCCAGGACGGATCCTTATGGCTACACCTTC. The full variable domain, its missing parts supplied by reference TRBV11-2 and TRBJ1-2, is EAGVAQSPRYKIIEKRQSVAFWCNPISGHATLYWYQQILGQGPKLLIQFQNNGVVDDSQLPKDRFSAERLKGVDSTLKIQPAKLEDSAVYLCASSSRTDPYGYTFGSGTRLTVV.

The chain is built from TRBV5-1 and TRBJ2-7, with TRBD1 matching 8 bases. Per germline, CDR1 SGHRS and CDR2 YFSETQ. The length of the CDR3 is 12 residues. The V segment lost 3 bases and the J segment 6 bases; nucleotides outside the gene matches: 2. CDR3 bases: TGCGCCAGCAGCTACGGGACAGGCGAGCAGTACTTC. Translating it yields CASSYGTGEQYF.

The chain uses TRBV5-1 and TRBJ2-2; TRBD1 matches 8 bases. The CDR3 has 15 amino acids. The V and J ends lost 3 bases and 6 bases, in that order; junction bases with no gene match: 7. The germline gives CDR1 SGHRS, CDR2 YFSETQ. CDR3 loop: CASSSGQGLAGELFF. CDR3 in DNA: TGCGCCAGCAGCTCCGGACAGGGCTTGGCCGGGGAGCTGTTTTTT.

The V and J genes are TRBV9 and TRBJ1-2; no reliable D call. The CDR3 length is 15 residues. Germline lookup yields CDR1 SGDLS and CDR2 YYNGEE. V gave up 0 bases and J gave up 1 base, with 10 bases separating them. Here the CDR3 reads CASSVGGSNNYGYTF. The CDR3 region has the DNA TGTGCCAGCAGCGTAGGAGGGAGTAATAACTATGGCTACACCTTC.

The V call is TRBV28, the J call TRBJ2-1; D perhaps matches TRBD1 (6 bases). Germline values: CDR1 MDHEN, CDR2 SYDVKM. The CDR3 is 14 amino acids. Trimming removed 2 bases from V and 9 bases from J, with 14 bases in between. CDR3 DNA sequence: TGTGCCAGCAGTTTACGGGGACACGCGAGTGAGCAGTTCTTC. Translated, it gives CASSLRGHASEQFF.

The chain has TRBV5-1 and TRBJ2-2, with D perhaps TRBD2 (6 bases). CDR3 size: 15 residues. V shed 7 bases and J shed 4 bases, with 17 bases lying between them. The germline V gene has CDR1 SGHRS and CDR2 YFSETQ. DNA for the CDR3: TGCGCCAGCGCGACGCGGGAATCTCCCACCGGGGAGCTGTTTTTT. It is translated as CASATRESPTGELFF.

This clone is a singleton in its sample. The rearrangement joins TRBV28 to TRBJ2-3; 9 positions agree with TRBD2. Trimming removed 3 bases from V and 0 bases from J; junction bases left unmatched: 4. The CDR3 is made up of 16 amino acids. CDR1 and CDR2 (germline): MDHEN, SYDVKM. CDR3: CASSFRLAASTDTQYF. CDR3 coding DNA: TGTGCCAGCAGTTTCAGACTAGCGGCTAGCACAGATACGCAGTATTTT.

The chain links TRBV7-9 to TRBJ1-2, with D uncertain. The CDR3 is 12 amino acids. V gave up 1 base and J gave up 8 bases, with 8 bases separating them. CDR1 is SEHNR and CDR2 is FQNEAQ in the germline V gene (reference sequence). DNA for the CDR3: TGTGCCAGCAGCTTAGGAATGAGCGGCTACACCTTC. This encodes CASSLGMSGYTF. Using reference TRBV7-9 and TRBJ1-2 for the parts outside the CDR3, the full variable domain is DTGVSQNPRHKITKRGQNVTFRCDPISEHNRLYWYRQTLGQGPEFLTYFQNEAQLEKSRLLSDRFSAERPKGSFSTLEIQRTEQGDSAMYLCASSLGMSGYTFGSGTRLTVV.

Of note for this clone: Other DNA sequences in this specimen translate into the identical CDR3. V and J are TRBV7-9 and TRBJ1-1; no clear D. V lost 5 bases to trimming and J lost 1 base, with 5 bases between them. The CDR3 loop spans 12 amino acids. Germline V gives CDR1 SEHNR, CDR2 FQNEAQ (reference sequence). Here the CDR3 DNA reads TGTGCCAGCAGCCCCCAGAACACTGAAGCTTTCTTT. Protein: CASSPQNTEAFF. The full variable domain, with the rest looked up from reference TRBV7-9 and TRBJ1-1, is DTGVSQNPRHKITKRGQNVTFRCDPISEHNRLYWYRQTLGQGPEFLTYFQNEAQLEKSRLLSDRFSAERPKGSFSTLEIQRTEQGDSAMYLCASSPQNTEAFFGQGTRLTVV.

V usage is TRBV7-9 and J usage is TRBJ2-7; D unresolved. CDR1 is SEHNR and CDR2 is FQNEAQ in the germline V gene (reference sequence). Trimming removed 1 base at V and 6 bases at J, with 7 bases between. CDR3 length equals 12 residues. The CDR3 region has the DNA TGTGCCAGCAGCTTAGAGTTCTCCGAGCAGTACTTC. It translates to CASSLEFSEQYF.

This chain links TRBV27 with TRBJ2-7, with 7 nucleotides matching TRBD2. V lost 2 bases, J lost 2 bases, and 6 bases stayed unmatched. CDR1 is MNHEY and CDR2 is SMNVEV in the germline V gene (reference sequence). This CDR3 is 15 amino acids long. The CDR3 region has the DNA TGTGCCAGCAGTTTAGACGGGGGAGGGGCCTACGAGCAGTACTTC. As protein: CASSLDGGGAYEQYF.

The rearrangement links TRBV28 to TRBJ2-7; maybe TRBD1 (5 bases). CDR3 length: 14 residues. Trimming stripped 4 bases from V and 0 bases from J, with 10 bases between. The germline V gene has CDR1 MDHEN and CDR2 SYDVKM. CDR3 residues: CASSSQGYSYEQYF. In DNA form, the CDR3 reads TGTGCCAGCAGTTCCCAGGGTTACTCCTACGAGCAGTACTTC.

The chain combines TRBV6-1 with TRBJ2-7; 8 nucleotides line up with TRBD1. V lost 3 bases, J lost 3 bases, and 7 bases stayed unmatched. The V gene's germline CDR1 is MNHNS and CDR2 SASEGT. The CDR3 is 15 residues long. CDR3 loop: CASSERRQGRYEQYF. Written as DNA, the CDR3 is TGTGCCAGCAGTGAGAGGAGACAGGGGCGCTACGAGCAGTACTTC.

The chain joins TRBV15 to TRBJ1-3; D remains ambiguous. Germline loops: CDR1 LNHNV, CDR2 YYDKDF (reference sequence). Trimming removed 0 bases from V and 0 bases from J, with 9 bases in between. The CDR3 length is 16 residues. The CDR3 region is CATSRDRTYSGNTIYF. In nucleotides, the CDR3 is TGTGCCACCAGCAGAGACAGGACTTACTCTGGAAACACCATATATTTT.

The chain couples TRBV29-1 to TRBJ2-7; D is possibly TRBD1 (6 bases). The CDR3 extends over 15 amino acids. CDR1 is SQVTM and CDR2 is ANQGSEA in the germline V gene. Trimming removed 4 bases from V and 4 bases from J, with 20 bases in between. Here the CDR3 reads CSVVTGSSTIYEQYF. CDR3 DNA: TGCAGCGTTGTCACAGGGTCGTCGACGATTTACGAGCAGTACTTC.

This clone has a single count. The chain has TRBV29-1 and TRBJ1-3, with D tentatively TRBD1 (5 bases). CDR1 is SQVTM, CDR2 ANQGSEA, per germline. Trimming took 7 bases from V and 0 from J, leaving 16 bases between them. The CDR3 loop spans 15 amino acids. DNA of the CDR3: TGCAGCGCTTTGGGACCGCTCCTCTCTGGAAACACCATATATTTT. This sequence encodes CSALGPLLSGNTIYF.

This chain connects TRBV29-1 to TRBJ2-5, with a weak D call TRBD2 (6 bases). The CDR3 length is 15 residues. Trimming pared 1 base from V and 7 bases from J, leaving 19 bases between. CDR1 and CDR2 (germline): SQVTM, ANQGSEA. The DNA of the CDR3 is TGCAGCGTTGAAGGTTCGGGGGAAAAGTGGGGGACCCAGTACTTC. It yields the protein CSVEGSGEKWGTQYF.

For this clone: This same CDR3 is encoded by further DNA sequences in the sample. The chain employs TRBV9 and TRBJ2-1, with D unresolved. Germline CDR1 and CDR2: SGDLS and YYNGEE. This CDR3 region has 13 residues. V shed 0 bases and J shed 5 bases, with 6 bases lying between them. The CDR3 protein is CASSVAGDNEQFF. CDR3 bases: TGTGCCAGCAGCGTAGCAGGAGACAATGAGCAGTTCTTC.

V gene TRBV28 combines with J gene TRBJ2-7; 8 bases agree with TRBD1. Per germline, CDR1 MDHEN and CDR2 SYDVKM. Trimming at V came to 6 bases and at J to 4 bases, leaving 8 bases not matched to a gene. The CDR3 has 14 residues. CDR3: CASRPQGDGYEQYF. CDR3 bases: TGTGCCAGCAGGCCACAGGGGGATGGGTACGAGCAGTACTTC.

The CDR3 protein is CASRPRTVQPQHF. The DNA for the CDR3 is TGTGCCAGCAGACCTCGGACGGTCCAGCCCCAGCATTTT. The chain combines TRBV28 with TRBJ1-5; D call uncertain. The germline V gene has CDR1 MDHEN and CDR2 SYDVKM. The CDR3 length is 13 residues. The V and J ends lost 6 bases and 7 bases respectively, with 13 bases between them.

This clone came up many times. The CDR3 bases are TGTGCCAGCGCTATTAGCGGGACGGGAGGGGTTCAGTACTTC. Translating it yields CASAISGTGGVQYF. The rearrangement joins TRBV27 to TRBJ2-4, with TRBD2 matching 8 bases. CDR3 length: 14 amino acids. J was trimmed by 11 bases and V by 8 bases; bases with no gene match: 14. Germline V gene sequence: CDR1 MNHEY, CDR2 SMNVEV (reference sequence).

The chain is built from TRBV7-6 and TRBJ2-5, with 10 bases identical to TRBD1. CDR3 length: 16 amino acids. Germline V gene data show CDR1 as SGHVS and CDR2 as FNYEAQ. V lost 4 bases to trimming and J lost 1 base; unmatched junction nucleotides: 6. The CDR3, as DNA: TGTGCCAGCAGCTCGAGGGACAGGGGAGTCCAAGAGACCCAGTACTTC. This gives the protein CASSSRDRGVQETQYF.

The rearrangement links TRBV7-9 to TRBJ1-1; D unresolved. Between the trimmed V and J ends, which lost 1 base and 4 bases, there was a span of 7 bases. CDR3 length: 13 amino acids. In germline, CDR1 is SEHNR, CDR2 FQNEAQ (reference sequence). The CDR3 spells CASSLGSTTEAFF. DNA for the CDR3: TGTGCCAGCAGCTTAGGGAGCACCACTGAAGCTTTCTTT. The variable domain in full, with the rest retrieved from reference TRBV7-9 and TRBJ1-1, is DTGVSQNPRHKITKRGQNVTFRCDPISEHNRLYWYRQTLGQGPEFLTYFQNEAQLEKSRLLSDRFSAERPKGSFSTLEIQRTEQGDSAMYLCASSLGSTTEAFFGQGTRLTVV.

The rearrangement uses TRBV27 and TRBJ2-7, with 10 bases aligning to TRBD2. The CDR3 covers 15 residues. The V gene's germline CDR1 is MNHEY and CDR2 SMNVEV (reference sequence). V gave up 6 bases and J gave up 2 bases; unmatched junction bases: 7. CDR3 nucleotides: TGTGCCAGCAGGACGTGGACTAGCGGAACCTACGAGCAGTACTTC. Amino acids: CASRTWTSGTYEQYF.

The CDR3 sequence: CASSSRTDYNEQFF. In nucleotides, the CDR3 is TGTGCCAGCAGCTCCCGGACTGACTACAATGAGCAGTTCTTC. The rearrangement joins TRBV9 to TRBJ2-1; possible D gene TRBD2, 5 bases. CDR1 is SGDLS, CDR2 YYNGEE, per germline. The V and J ends lost 4 bases and 3 bases respectively, with 11 bases between them. This CDR3 is 14 amino acids long.

The V and J genes are TRBV6-5 and TRBJ1-5; TRBD1 matches 9 bases. This CDR3 has 15 amino acids. Germline V lookup: CDR1 MNHEY, CDR2 SVGAGI. With V trimmed by 6 bases and J by 1 base, 4 bases remained unmatched. CDR3 amino acids: CASREQGASNQPQHF. The CDR3 nucleotides read TGTGCCAGCAGAGAACAGGGGGCCAGCAATCAGCCCCAGCATTTT.

This chain joins TRBV7-3 and TRBJ2-7; 7 bases match TRBD2. Germline V lookup: CDR1 SGHTA, CDR2 FQGTGA. Unmatched junction bases numbered 6, after V lost 5 bases and J lost 5 bases. The CDR3 has 13 residues. CDR3 nucleotide sequence: TGTGCCAGCAGCCCGTCCCGGGGGGACGAGCAGTACTTC. Amino acids: CASSPSRGDEQYF.

As concerns this clone: The sample has other DNA sequences that encode this CDR3 too. The chain is built from TRBV29-1 and TRBJ2-7; 7 positions agree with TRBD2. The V gene end was trimmed by 3 bases and the J gene end by 0 bases; junction bases not matched to a gene: 2. The CDR3 spans 13 residues. Looked up from germline, CDR1 is SQVTM and CDR2 is ANQGSEA. The CDR3 sequence: CSVDLADSYEQYF. CDR3 in DNA: TGCAGCGTTGACCTAGCGGACTCCTACGAGCAGTACTTC.